What follows are 11 T cell receptor beta chains derived from one specimen sequenced in a study of T cell responses to AZD1222 COVID-19 vaccine. Method: immunoSEQ multiplex PCR; TCRdb's copy keeps in-frame clones and lacks some. This sample has approximately 71,000 clones, with more than 70% found just once. The sequencing here drew on peripheral blood, taken on day 0 of AZD1222 vaccination. The receptors shown here come from an adult in good health.

The chain combines TRBV5-1 with TRBJ2-7; D remains ambiguous. V lost 7 bases and J 4 bases, leaving 21 bases between the germline ends. Germline V gene data show CDR1 as SGHRS and CDR2 as YFSETQ. The CDR3 has 15 amino acids. The CDR3 DNA follows: TGCGCCAGCTCTGACCCTACAGCCACTAATTACGAGCAGTACTTC. Its translation: CASSDPTATNYEQYF.

This clone has just a few counts. This sequence joins TRBV2 and TRBJ2-7; 10 bases map to TRBD1. Germline CDR1 is SNHLY and CDR2 is FYNNEI. V was pared by 4 bases and J by 4 bases, with 7 bases of the junction left unmatched. The CDR3 has 15 residues. This CDR3 reads CASSALTGGVYEQYF. CDR3 nucleotide sequence: TGTGCCAGCAGTGCACTGACAGGGGGCGTATACGAGCAGTACTTC.

The chain has TRBV5-1 and TRBJ1-1, with D maybe TRBD1 (5 bases). The CDR3 sequence is 14 residues long. Germline-derived CDR1 and CDR2 are SGHRS and YFSETQ. The germline V and J ends were trimmed by 4 bases and 1 base, with 11 bases remaining between them. CDR3 amino acids: CASSQDKPNTEAFF. CDR3 sequence (DNA): TGCGCCAGCAGCCAGGACAAACCGAACACTGAAGCTTTCTTT.

The rearrangement uses TRBV7-6 and TRBJ1-1, with a tentative D call TRBD1 (6 bases). Trimming pared 5 bases from V and 7 bases from J, leaving 14 bases between. The CDR3 length is 13 residues. CDR1 is SGHVS and CDR2 is FNYEAQ in the germline V gene. This CDR3 reads CASSEQGTGEAFF. In DNA, the CDR3 is TGTGCCAGCAGCGAACAGGGTACGGGTGAAGCTTTCTTT.

The rearrangement joins TRBV10-3 to TRBJ1-2; D possibly corresponds to TRBD1 (5 bases). V dropped 0 bases and J dropped 13 bases, with 24 bases sitting between them. CDR3 size: 16 residues. Germline V gene sequence: CDR1 ENHRY, CDR2 SYGVKD. The CDR3 nucleotides are TGTGCCATCAGTGAGTCGGTTGGAGTGGTTAAAACCGGGGGCACCTTC. This sequence encodes CAISESVGVVKTGGTF.

CDR3 residues: CASSQAQTRGLTQYF. The CDR3 region has the DNA TGCGCCAGCAGCCAGGCACAGACGCGGGGACTGACCCAGTACTTC. The V and J genes are TRBV4-1 and TRBJ2-5; weak D call: TRBD2 (6 bases). Germline CDR1 MGHRA, CDR2 YSYEKL. V dropped 3 bases and J dropped 7 bases, with 18 bases sitting between them. This CDR3 is built from 15 residues.

The chain carries TRBV5-4 and TRBJ2-6; D is ambiguous. V lost 4 bases and J lost 0, with 5 bases in between. The CDR3 is 14 residues long. Germline-derived CDR1 and CDR2 are SGHNT and YYREEE (reference sequence). This CDR3 is CASSGPSGANVLTF. The CDR3 region has the DNA TGTGCCAGCAGCGGACCCTCTGGGGCCAACGTCCTGACTTTC.

The CDR3 region is CASSSGPANYGYTF. In DNA form, the CDR3 reads TGTGCCAGCAGTTCCGGGCCAGCTAACTATGGCTACACCTTC. This sequence joins TRBV28 and TRBJ1-2; D gene ambiguous. There are 14 residues in the CDR3. In germline, CDR1 is MDHEN, CDR2 SYDVKM. V was cut by 4 bases and J by 0 bases, with 9 bases left in between.

The chain recombines TRBV7-2 with TRBJ1-4; 10 positions match TRBD1. V shed 5 bases and J 3 bases; nucleotides not matched to a gene: 12. The CDR3 is 18 amino acids. Germline CDR1 SGHTA, CDR2 FQGNSA. The CDR3 protein is CASSKKVTGGAANEKLFF. CDR3 DNA sequence: TGTGCCAGCAGCAAAAAAGTGACAGGGGGCGCGGCTAATGAAAAACTGTTTTTT.

The chain recombines TRBV19 with TRBJ2-3; D uncertain. The CDR3 sequence is 14 residues long. Trimming left V 1 base short and J 4 bases short, with 9 bases between. The germline gives CDR1 LNHDA, CDR2 SQIVND (reference sequence). For the CDR3, the DNA is TGTGCCAGTAGTATAGCTGCTTCAGCAGATACGCAGTATTTT. The encoded protein is CASSIAASADTQYF.

A few counts support this clone. The J gene is TRBJ1-1, the V gene TRBV13; D unresolved. The CDR3 has 12 residues. V was shortened by 3 bases and J by 1 base, with 3 bases between the two germline ends. Germline assignment: CDR1 PRHDT and CDR2 FYEKMQ (reference sequence). CDR3 sequence (DNA): TGTGCCAGCAGCTTGCAGAACACTGAAGCTTTCTTT. As protein: CASSLQNTEAFF. Complete variable domain (other parts from reference TRBV13 and TRBJ1-1): AAGVIQSPRHLIKEKRETATLKCYPIPRHDTVYWYQQGPGQDPQFLISFYEKMQSDKGSIPDRFSAQQFSDYHSELNMSSLELGDSALYFCASSLQNTEAFFGQGTRLTVV.